Detailed here is one T cell receptor beta chain. The source of the sample is a study of T cell changes during pregnancy in multiple sclerosis. V was pared by 4 bases and J by 5 bases, with 17 bases between. The CDR3 totals 15 residues. Germline lookup yields CDR1 SEHNR and CDR2 FQNEAQ (reference sequence). Assay used: immunoSEQ multiplex PCR; TCRdb lists only in-frame clones, some missing. The sample records about 56,000 clones, about 88% being singletons. The sample consisted of peripheral blood, taken after pregnancy. The chain employs TRBV7-9 and TRBJ2-5; D is perhaps TRBD2 (6 bases). This clonotype was obtained from a female donor with multiple sclerosis, enrolled in a pregnancy study. CDR3 nucleotide sequence: TGTGCCAGCAGCTCCCCTCGGGGGTTACGGGAGACCCAGTACTTC. Amino acids: CASSSPRGLRETQYF. Variable domain in full (rest from reference TRBV7-9 and TRBJ2-5): DTGVSQNPRHKITKRGQNVTFRCDPISEHNRLYWYRQTLGQGPEFLTYFQNEAQLEKSRLLSDRFSAERPKGSFSTLEIQRTEQGDSAMYLCASSSPRGLRETQYFGPGTRLLVL.